This entry concerns a single T cell receptor beta chain. Its antigen is not identified. The repertoire was sequenced with immunoSEQ multiplex PCR; TCRdb's copy has only in-frame clones and lacks some. The table shows approximately 3,100 clones, with approximately 94% occurring only once. Germline values: CDR1 MNHEY, CDR2 SVGAGI. The length of the CDR3 is 15 residues. With 6 bases clipped from V and 2 bases from J, the junction kept 9 bases outside the gene matches. The data originate from a study of T cell clonotyping in hematopoietic cell transplantation. Study at large: Pretransplant recipient samples were taken after cytoreduction. Whole-study results and caveats: Recipient TCR diversity dropped after transplant; expanded clonotypes rose from day 30 to 180. Graft donor and pretransplant recipient Inverse Simpson Index values predicted broader posttransplant TCR diversity.

Indicated time point: recipient sample about 28 days before transplant, after cytoreduction. Recipients were bled about 28 days pretransplant and at posttransplant days 30, 100, 180. The sample in question was peripheral blood mononuclear cells, obtained before stem cell transplant. This chain joins TRBV6-5 and TRBJ2-7; 8 bases agree with TRBD2. The source is a woman in her 50s with chronic myeloid leukemia. Some clones in this sample may be carry-over from other donors' samples. CDR3 residues: CASRVNIAGPYEQYF. The CDR3 coding sequence is TGTGCCAGCAGGGTCAACATAGCGGGACCCTACGAGCAGTACTTC.